This is a list of T cell receptor beta chains from one sample in a study of T cells after yellow fever vaccination. A single record per CDR3 protein comes from TCRdb applying MiXCR to the 5' RACE reads. The sample consists of 150,000 to 200,000 distinct CDR3 sequences, approximately 9.9% of them appearing once. The specimen comprised CD8+ T cells sorted from PBMCs, sampled 45 days after the yellow fever booster vaccination. The receptors derive from a man aged 18 to 29 who received the YFV17D yellow fever vaccine. CDR3s include the opening cysteine and the closing phenylalanine or tryptophan. The D gene is left open where the match is weak. A row's size may be missing; if present it is once, few, many or a size class.

clone size: .
V gene: TRBV29-1
CDR3 length: 14
J gene: TRBJ1-1
D gene: .
CDR3 protein: CSVVWPSEDTEAFF
CDR3 DNA: TGCAGCGTTGTTTGGCCTTCCGAGGACACTGAAGCTTTCTTT

clone size: many
V gene: TRBV5-1
CDR3 length: 15
J gene: TRBJ1-4
D gene: TRBD1
CDR3 protein: CASSIGQAINEKLFF
CDR3 DNA: TGCGCCAGCAGCATCGGACAGGCGATAAATGAAAAACTGTTTTTT

clone size: few
V gene: TRBV7-9
CDR3 length: 16
J gene: TRBJ2-7
D gene: .
CDR3 protein: CASSPNSGTHTYEQYF
CDR3 DNA: TGTGCCAGCAGCCCGAACAGCGGGACACACACCTACGAGCAGTACTTC

clone size: many
V gene: TRBV6-4
CDR3 length: 15
J gene: TRBJ2-3
D gene: TRBD2
CDR3 protein: CASSEGGGAADTQYF
CDR3 DNA: TGTGCCAGCAGTGAAGGCGGGGGGGCCGCAGATACGCAGTATTTT

clone size: few
V gene: TRBV18
CDR3 length: 12
J gene: TRBJ2-4
D gene: .
CDR3 protein: CASLGIEDIQYF
CDR3 DNA: TGTGCCAGCTTAGGGATTGAAGACATTCAGTACTTC

clone size: few
V gene: TRBV14
CDR3 length: 14
J gene: TRBJ1-6
D gene: TRBD1
CDR3 protein: CASSRDSSNSPLHF
CDR3 DNA: TGTGCCAGCAGCCGGGACAGCAGTAATTCACCCCTCCACTTT

clone size: .
V gene: TRBV20-1
CDR3 length: 13
J gene: TRBJ2-3
D gene: .
CDR3 protein: CSAAPGASDTQYF
CDR3 DNA: TGCAGTGCTGCCCCAGGGGCGTCAGATACGCAGTATTTT

clone size: few
V gene: TRBV20-1
CDR3 length: 14
J gene: TRBJ2-7
D gene: TRBD1
CDR3 protein: CSARDWDRDYEQYF
CDR3 DNA: TGCAGTGCTAGGGATTGGGACAGGGACTACGAGCAGTACTTC

clone size: .
V gene: TRBV7-9
CDR3 length: 16
J gene: TRBJ2-2
D gene: TRBD1
CDR3 protein: CASSAPPDRDTGELFF
CDR3 DNA: TGTGCCAGCAGCGCCCCCCCGGACAGGGACACCGGGGAGCTGTTTTTT

clone size: .
V gene: TRBV6-2/TRBV6-3
CDR3 length: 12
J gene: TRBJ2-7
D gene: .
CDR3 protein: CASSRTIHEQYF
CDR3 DNA: TGTGCCAGCAGTAGGACTATCCACGAGCAGTACTTC

clone size: many
V gene: TRBV4-1
CDR3 length: 15
J gene: TRBJ2-3
D gene: .
CDR3 protein: CASSPIQGPEDTQYF
CDR3 DNA: TGCGCCAGCAGCCCCATCCAGGGCCCCGAAGATACGCAGTATTTT

clone size: many
V gene: TRBV5-5
CDR3 length: 10
J gene: TRBJ2-1
D gene: .
CDR3 protein: CASSGNEQFF
CDR3 DNA: TGTGCCAGCAGTGGTAATGAGCAGTTCTTC

clone size: .
V gene: TRBV4-1
CDR3 length: 14
J gene: TRBJ1-1
D gene: TRBD1
CDR3 protein: CASSQTGGEAEAFF
CDR3 DNA: TGCGCCAGCAGCCAGACAGGGGGAGAAGCTGAAGCTTTCTTT

clone size: few
V gene: TRBV4-1
CDR3 length: 15
J gene: TRBJ2-7
D gene: .
CDR3 protein: CASSQDRSFLYEQYF
CDR3 DNA: TGCGCCAGCAGCCAAGATCGGAGTTTTCTGTACGAGCAGTACTTC

clone size: few
V gene: TRBV3-1
CDR3 length: 13
J gene: TRBJ2-1
D gene: TRBD1
CDR3 protein: CASSQDRVYEQFF
CDR3 DNA: TGTGCCAGCAGCCAGGACAGGGTCTATGAGCAGTTCTTC

clone size: few
V gene: TRBV14
CDR3 length: 14
J gene: TRBJ1-3
D gene: TRBD1
CDR3 protein: CASSRDRGGNTIYF
CDR3 DNA: TGTGCCAGCAGCCGGGACAGGGGTGGAAACACCATATATTTT

clone size: many
V gene: TRBV12-3/TRBV12-4
CDR3 length: 13
J gene: TRBJ2-1
D gene: .
CDR3 protein: CASSLFVPNEQFF
CDR3 DNA: TGTGCCAGCAGTTTGTTTGTCCCCAATGAGCAGTTCTTC

clone size: many
V gene: TRBV12-3/TRBV12-4
CDR3 length: 16
J gene: TRBJ2-5
D gene: .
CDR3 protein: CASSLATPSYQETQYF
CDR3 DNA: TGTGCCAGCAGTTTAGCCACCCCATCCTACCAAGAGACCCAGTACTTC

clone size: .
V gene: TRBV12-5
CDR3 length: 15
J gene: TRBJ1-5
D gene: .
CDR3 protein: CASGLEEGLVQPQHF
CDR3 DNA: TGTGCTAGTGGTTTGGAAGAGGGGCTAGTTCAGCCCCAGCATTTT

clone size: few
V gene: TRBV6-5
CDR3 length: 13
J gene: TRBJ2-2
D gene: .
CDR3 protein: CASSFQGPGELFF
CDR3 DNA: TGTGCCAGCAGTTTCCAGGGTCCCGGGGAGCTGTTTTTT

clone size: few
V gene: TRBV7-9
CDR3 length: 15
J gene: TRBJ1-2
D gene: TRBD1
CDR3 protein: CASSIGTGPNYGYTF
CDR3 DNA: TGTGCCAGCAGCATCGGGACAGGTCCAAACTATGGCTACACCTTC

clone size: .
V gene: TRBV6-2/TRBV6-3
CDR3 length: 11
J gene: TRBJ1-2
D gene: .
CDR3 protein: CASSDSYGYTF
CDR3 DNA: TGTGCCAGCAGTGACAGCTATGGCTACACCTTC

clone size: many
V gene: TRBV5-6
CDR3 length: 14
J gene: TRBJ2-5
D gene: TRBD1
CDR3 protein: CASSWGRGYETQYF
CDR3 DNA: TGTGCCAGCAGCTGGGGCAGGGGGTACGAGACCCAGTACTTC

clone size: .
V gene: TRBV4-1
CDR3 length: 15
J gene: TRBJ2-7
D gene: .
CDR3 protein: CASSPVTGSLYEQYF
CDR3 DNA: TGCGCCAGCAGCCCCGTGACTGGTTCTCTCTACGAGCAGTACTTC

clone size: many
V gene: TRBV7-9
CDR3 length: 17
J gene: TRBJ1-2
D gene: .
CDR3 protein: CASSLGASFTNRYGYTF
CDR3 DNA: TGTGCCAGCAGCTTAGGCGCATCGTTCACGAATAGATATGGCTACACCTTC

clone size: .
V gene: TRBV27
CDR3 length: 13
J gene: TRBJ2-7
D gene: .
CDR3 protein: CASAYRASYEQYF
CDR3 DNA: TGTGCCAGCGCCTACAGGGCCTCCTACGAGCAGTACTTC

clone size: .
V gene: TRBV20-1
CDR3 length: 14
J gene: TRBJ2-7
D gene: TRBD1
CDR3 protein: CSARPMGQPYEQYF
CDR3 DNA: TGCAGTGCTAGACCCATGGGACAGCCCTACGAGCAGTACTTC

clone size: many
V gene: TRBV19
CDR3 length: 15
J gene: TRBJ2-1
D gene: TRBD2
CDR3 protein: CASRPSSGQYNEQFF
CDR3 DNA: TGTGCCAGTAGACCCTCTAGCGGCCAATACAATGAGCAGTTCTTC

clone size: .
V gene: TRBV20-1
CDR3 length: 12
J gene: TRBJ1-2
D gene: .
CDR3 protein: CSAGRGLGGYTF
CDR3 DNA: TGCAGTGCAGGGAGAGGTCTGGGTGGCTACACCTTC

clone size: medium-sized
V gene: TRBV20-1
CDR3 length: 15
J gene: TRBJ2-1
D gene: TRBD2
CDR3 protein: CSALLAGGLSHEQFF
CDR3 DNA: TGCAGTGCTCTCCTAGCGGGGGGACTAAGTCATGAGCAGTTCTTC

clone size: few
V gene: TRBV6-2/TRBV6-3
CDR3 length: 11
J gene: TRBJ1-5
D gene: .
CDR3 protein: CASSTGGPQHF
CDR3 DNA: TGTGCCAGCAGCACCGGTGGGCCCCAGCATTTT

clone size: .
V gene: TRBV21-1
CDR3 length: 15
J gene: TRBJ1-5
D gene: .
CDR3 protein: CASSKEGRRDQPQHF
CDR3 DNA: TGTGCCAGCAGCAAAGAGGGGCGCAGGGATCAGCCCCAGCATTTT

clone size: few
V gene: TRBV7-3
CDR3 length: 13
J gene: TRBJ2-2
D gene: .
CDR3 protein: CASSLNPAGELFF
CDR3 DNA: TGTGCCAGCAGCTTAAATCCGGCCGGGGAGCTGTTTTTT

clone size: .
V gene: TRBV5-6
CDR3 length: 19
J gene: TRBJ2-5
D gene: TRBD2
CDR3 protein: CASSPGWRGALPMEETQYF
CDR3 DNA: TGTGCCAGCAGCCCCGGGTGGCGGGGGGCTCTCCCTATGGAAGAGACCCAGTACTTC

clone size: .
V gene: TRBV5-4
CDR3 length: 16
J gene: TRBJ2-5
D gene: TRBD2
CDR3 protein: CASSPRLAGGQETQYF
CDR3 DNA: TGTGCCAGCAGCCCGAGACTAGCGGGGGGACAAGAGACCCAGTACTTC

clone size: .
V gene: TRBV20-1
CDR3 length: 18
J gene: TRBJ2-6
D gene: .
CDR3 protein: CSAYPLTGSFSGANVLTF
CDR3 DNA: TGCAGTGCCTACCCATTGACAGGTTCCTTCTCTGGGGCCAACGTCCTGACTTTC

clone size: many
V gene: TRBV7-9
CDR3 length: 12
J gene: TRBJ1-1
D gene: .
CDR3 protein: CASSKVNTEAFF
CDR3 DNA: TGTGCCAGCAGCAAGGTGAACACTGAAGCTTTCTTT

clone size: few
V gene: TRBV3-1
CDR3 length: 16
J gene: TRBJ2-1
D gene: TRBD2
CDR3 protein: CASSQDEASGGPLEFF
CDR3 DNA: TGTGCCAGCAGCCAAGATGAAGCTAGCGGGGGCCCTCTCGAGTTCTTC

clone size: few
V gene: TRBV6-5
CDR3 length: 13
J gene: TRBJ1-5
D gene: .
CDR3 protein: CASSYGGHKPQHF
CDR3 DNA: TGTGCCAGCAGTTACGGGGGACATAAGCCCCAGCATTTT

clone size: many
V gene: TRBV5-5
CDR3 length: 16
J gene: TRBJ1-2
D gene: .
CDR3 protein: CASSLSEPLGNYGYTF
CDR3 DNA: TGTGCCAGCAGCTTGTCCGAGCCGCTGGGTAACTATGGCTACACCTTC

clone size: few
V gene: TRBV7-9
CDR3 length: 11
J gene: TRBJ2-3
D gene: .
CDR3 protein: CASPGGAGQYF
CDR3 DNA: TGTGCCAGCCCCGGCGGGGCCGGGCAGTATTTT

clone size: few
V gene: TRBV4-2
CDR3 length: 15
J gene: TRBJ1-1
D gene: .
CDR3 protein: CASSHNGQPNTEAFF
CDR3 DNA: TGTGCCAGCAGCCACAACGGACAGCCGAACACTGAAGCTTTCTTT

clone size: few
V gene: TRBV4-3
CDR3 length: 16
J gene: TRBJ1-4
D gene: .
CDR3 protein: CASSQDGGGANEKLFF
CDR3 DNA: TGCGCCAGCAGCCAAGATGGAGGGGGGGCTAATGAAAAACTGTTTTTT

clone size: .
V gene: TRBV3-1
CDR3 length: 14
J gene: TRBJ1-1
D gene: .
CDR3 protein: CASSPPGGGAEAFF
CDR3 DNA: TGTGCCAGCAGCCCCCCCGGGGGAGGGGCTGAAGCTTTCTTT

clone size: .
V gene: TRBV12-2
CDR3 length: 15
J gene: TRBJ2-3
D gene: .
CDR3 protein: CASPEGAGATDTQYF
CDR3 DNA: TGTGCAAGTCCCGAGGGGGCGGGGGCCACAGATACGCAGTATTTT